This TCR beta chain was identified during a study of cytomegalovirus exposure and HLA in healthy donors. Study-wide background: Approximately 190 million T cells yielded 100 million to 130 million unique TCR beta sequences, as an earlier analysis found.

Nominally healthy donors provided the samples, though records likely missed some immune exposures. Amplification used 60 Vbeta primers and 13 Jbeta primers. Some clones are missing from TCRdb's copy, which holds only in-frame ones; the method was immunoSEQ multiplex PCR. Seen here are about 150,000 clones, approximately 80% observed once, and the top ten hold about 2%. Concerning this clone itself: The antigen is undetermined.

V shed 6 bases and J shed 3 bases, with 14 bases lying between them. The CDR3 sequence is 15 residues long. From germline, CDR1 is LNHDA and CDR2 SQIVND (reference sequence). Overall study results and limits: It was 150 to 200 TCR beta chains that were listed as cytomegalovirus-associated. V- and J-gene trimming of TCR beta was linked (in a later analysis) to a missense DCLRE1C variant.

The origin of this receptor is a woman between 40 and 50 years old in good health and CMV-seronegative. Source material: PBMCs. This chain joins TRBV19 and TRBJ2-2; weak D call: TRBD1 (5 bases). Here the CDR3 reads CASSDRQLDTGELFF. The CDR3 DNA sequence: TGTGCCAGTAGCGATCGACAGCTGGACACCGGGGAGCTGTTTTTT.